This T cell receptor beta chain derives from a study of blood T cells in healthy people across ages. Through a sample-barcoded 5' primer and a J-beta primer mix, a second PCR was run for about 7 to 12 cycles. Researchers report that a template-switch adaptor with 12 random nucleotides tagged each cDNA molecule. TCRdb re-called the 5' RACE reads with MiXCR, one entry per CDR3 protein. The repertoire consists of approximately 1,700,000 distinct CDR3 sequences, with about two fifths occurring once and the leading ten covering roughly 23%. At least 6.5 million PBMCs were isolated per sample. This CDR3 is 15 amino acids long. Germline-derived CDR1 and CDR2 are SEHNR and FQNEAQ (reference sequence). Trimming left V 5 bases short and J 2 bases short, with 16 bases between.

V is TRBV7-9 and J is TRBJ2-7; no firm D call. Sequencing was carried out using blood. The sequence was collected from a human donor in good health. The CDR3 spells CASSDRKVKPYEQYF. The CDR3 DNA reads TGTGCCAGCAGCGATCGAAAGGTAAAACCCTACGAGCAGTACTTC.